These 9 T cell receptor beta chains were sequenced from one sample in a study of blood T cell repertoires in COVID-19. Here immunoSEQ multiplex PCR was the method, and the copy in TCRdb shows in-frame clones only, minus some. The table shows 210,000 or so clones, with over 75% occurring only once. The sequencing input was peripheral blood. Receptors were obtained from an elderly woman with active or convalescent COVID-19.

The chain uses TRBV19 and TRBJ1-6; D may be TRBD1 (5 bases). Trimming took off 9 bases at V and 6 bases at J, with 21 bases between the two ends. Germline V gene data show CDR1 as LNHDA and CDR2 as SQIVND (reference sequence). The CDR3 contains 16 residues. The CDR3 spells CASLTSDTRRNSPLHF. CDR3 coding DNA: TGTGCCAGCCTAACGTCGGACACCCGTCGTAATTCACCCCTCCACTTT. Variable domain in full (rest from reference TRBV19 and TRBJ1-6): DGGITQSPKYLFRKEGQNVTLSCEQNLNHDAMYWYRQDPGQGLRLIYYSQIVNDFQKGDIAEGYSVSREKKESFPLTVTSAQKNPTAFYLCASLTSDTRRNSPLHFGNGTRLTVT.

This rearrangement joins TRBV27 to TRBJ1-2, with no clear D. CDR3 size: 15 residues. Germline CDR1 reads MNHEY; CDR2 reads SMNVEV (reference sequence). The ends were cut back, 2 bases at V and 1 base at J, with 11 bases in the middle. In DNA, the CDR3 is TGTGCCAGCAGTTTAACAGAACGGATTAACTATGGCTACACCTTC. Protein: CASSLTERINYGYTF.

V usage is TRBV14 and J usage is TRBJ1-1; TRBD1 agrees at 8 bases. V shed 0 bases, J shed 4 bases, and the junction held 4 bases outside the gene matches. Germline V lookup: CDR1 SGHDN, CDR2 FVKESK. CDR3 size: 15 residues. The CDR3 loop reads CASSQDPGGFTEAFF. DNA of the CDR3: TGTGCCAGCAGCCAAGATCCAGGGGGCTTCACTGAAGCTTTCTTT.

CDR3 bases: TGTGCCAGCAGTGATGGGGCGAAAGGCTACACCTTC. Translation gives CASSDGAKGYTF. The chain uses TRBV2 and TRBJ1-2; tentatively, D is TRBD1 (5 bases). Germline CDR1 is SNHLY and CDR2 is FYNNEI. This CDR3 comprises 12 residues. Trimming took 3 bases from V and 8 from J, leaving 10 bases between them. Using reference TRBV2 and TRBJ1-2 for the parts outside the CDR3, the full variable domain is EPEVTQTPSHQVTQMGQEVILRCVPISNHLYFYWYRQILGQKVEFLVSFYNNEISEKSEIFDDQFSVERPDGSNFTLKIRSTKLEDSAMYFCASSDGAKGYTFGSGTRLTVV.

This clone appeared a single time. This rearrangement joins TRBV28 to TRBJ1-5; D gene unclear. CDR3 size: 14 residues. From germline, CDR1 is MDHEN and CDR2 SYDVKM. V was cut by 1 base and J by 8 bases, with 12 bases left in between. CDR3 region: CASSLSVSMEPQHF. CDR3 coding DNA: TGTGCCAGCAGTTTATCTGTCAGTATGGAGCCCCAGCATTTT.

The rearrangement uses TRBV6-6 and TRBJ2-3; 13 bases align to TRBD2. V shed 5 bases and J 1 base; nucleotides not matched to a gene: 6. The CDR3 consists of 17 residues. The germline CDR1 and CDR2 sequences are MNHNY and SVGAGI (reference sequence). For the CDR3, the DNA is TGTGCCAGCAGTCCGGGAGGACTAGCGGGGGGCACAGATACGCAGTATTTT. Its protein product is CASSPGGLAGGTDTQYF.

This clone was picked up a small number of times. The CDR3 reads CAWGRRARGSPLHF. The CDR3 DNA reads as TGTGCCTGGGGCCGGCGGGCCAGGGGTTCACCCCTCCACTTT. The chain has TRBV30 and TRBJ1-6; a possible D gene is TRBD1 (6 bases). The CDR3 spans 14 residues. With 5 bases removed from V and 9 bases from J, the gap between germline ends came to 17 bases. Germline-derived CDR1 and CDR2 are GTSNPN and SVGIG (reference sequence).

This chain links TRBV6-5 with TRBJ2-5; D uncertain. The germline V and J ends were trimmed by 6 bases and 5 bases, with 16 bases remaining between them. Germline V lookup: CDR1 MNHEY, CDR2 SVGAGI. This CDR3 has 14 residues. CDR3 bases: TGTGCCAGCAGCAAACCCAAATCTCGGGAGACCCAGTACTTC. Translating it yields CASSKPKSRETQYF.

The chain links TRBV25-1 to TRBJ1-1; 7 bases match TRBD1. This CDR3 is built from 13 residues. V dropped 8 bases and J dropped 7; count of bases not matched to a gene: 10. Germline CDR1 is MGHDK and CDR2 is SYGVNS. CDR3 nucleotides: TGTGCCAGCGGACCCGACAGGGCGGGTGAAGCTTTCTTT. This encodes CASGPDRAGEAFF. Together with reference TRBV25-1 and TRBJ1-1, the CDR3 gives the full variable domain: EADIYQTPRYLVIGTGKKITLECSQTMGHDKMYWYQQDPGMELHLIHYSYGVNSTEKGDLSSESTVSRIRTEHFPLTLESARPSHTSQYLCASGPDRAGEAFFGQGTRLTVV.